A single sample is the source of the 20 T cell receptor beta chains below, sequenced in a study of shared clonotypes between healthy human individuals. Profiled with immunoSEQ multiplex PCR; TCRdb holds only in-frame clones, not every one. The sample includes around 990,000 clones, 60% to 80% seen only once; the top ten take 0.89%. What was sequenced was memory CD4+ T cells from PBMCs. Regarding subset: CD45RA-negative fraction. These receptors came from a man aged 18 to 29 in good health. Some clones in this sample may be carry-over from other donors' samples.

V gene TRBV27 combines with J gene TRBJ1-1, with 7 bases matching TRBD1. CDR3 length equals 14 residues. The J segment lost 1 base and the V segment lost 3 bases, leaving 2 bases of the junction unmatched. Per the germline V gene, CDR1 is MNHEY and CDR2 is SMNVEV (reference sequence). CDR3 sequence: CASSFRGKNTEAFF. CDR3 in DNA: TGTGCCAGCAGTTTCAGGGGGAAGAACACTGAAGCTTTCTTT.

The chain links TRBV29-1 to TRBJ1-4, with a tentative D call TRBD1 (5 bases). V shed 7 bases and J shed 8 bases, with 14 bases lying between them. CDR1 and CDR2 from the germline V gene are SQVTM and ANQGSEA. The CDR3 sequence is 12 residues long. This CDR3 is CSAARAGEKLFF. DNA for the CDR3: TGCAGCGCCGCCCGGGCAGGGGAAAAACTGTTTTTT.

The rearrangement joins TRBV4-2 to TRBJ2-1; tentatively, D is TRBD1 or TRBD2 (5 bases each). Germline assignment: CDR1 LGHNA and CDR2 YNFKEQ. The CDR3 totals 15 residues. The V and J ends lost 1 base and 10 bases respectively, with 17 bases between them. The CDR3 DNA reads TGTGCCAGCAGCCAAGGGGGGTACTGGGGCACGGAGCAGTTCTTC. Amino acid sequence: CASSQGGYWGTEQFF.

V is TRBV27 and J is TRBJ2-5, with 7 positions matching TRBD2. The CDR3 spans 16 residues. The V gene's germline CDR1 is MNHEY and CDR2 SMNVEV (reference sequence). The trim removed 5 bases at V and 5 bases at J, leaving 14 bases unmatched. The CDR3 spells CASSGLGGVAMETQYF. The DNA for the CDR3 is TGTGCCAGCAGTGGATTGGGGGGGGTCGCTATGGAGACCCAGTACTTC.

The sample holds one count of this clone. The chain is built from TRBV9 and TRBJ1-1, with D hard to call. Trimming shortened V by 3 bases and J by 1 base, and 10 bases separated the two germline ends. Germline CDR1 is SGDLS and CDR2 is YYNGEE. The CDR3 consists of 14 residues. In DNA form, the CDR3 reads TGTGCCAGCAGCGGGAGGGTCGGGAACACTGAAGCTTTCTTT. Translated: CASSGRVGNTEAFF.

The V gene is TRBV7-9, the J gene TRBJ2-7; 9 bases line up with TRBD2. The ends lost 6 bases at V and 7 bases at J; junction bases unmatched: 10. The germline V gene has CDR1 SEHNR and CDR2 FQNEAQ (reference sequence). The CDR3 has 14 residues. The CDR3 DNA is TGTGCCAGCAGTTTAAGAGCGGGAGGCGGGGAGCAGTACTTC. Residues: CASSLRAGGGEQYF.

V usage is TRBV6-1 and J usage is TRBJ2-7; 9 nucleotides agree with TRBD1. Germline values: CDR1 MNHNS, CDR2 SASEGT. The CDR3 has 13 residues. The ends lost 5 bases at V and 4 bases at J; junction bases unmatched: 3. The CDR3 loop reads CASSWDRAYEQYF. In DNA form, the CDR3 reads TGTGCCAGCAGTTGGGACAGGGCTTACGAGCAGTACTTC.

The gene calls are TRBV7-2 and TRBJ1-1; 7 nucleotides line up with TRBD1. This CDR3 contains 15 residues. J was trimmed by 7 bases and V by 5 bases; bases with no gene match: 13. The germline gives CDR1 SGHTA, CDR2 FQGNSA. As DNA, the CDR3 is TGTGCCAGCAGCCCAAGACAGGGAACGAGTAATGAAGCTTTCTTT. Its translation: CASSPRQGTSNEAFF.

This rearrangement joins TRBV5-1 to TRBJ2-1; 7 bases align to TRBD1. In germline, CDR1 is SGHRS, CDR2 YFSETQ. Germline trimming cut 3 bases from V and 5 bases from J; bases unmatched to any gene: 11. The CDR3 length is 16 residues. The CDR3 protein is CASSSFAGTVNNEQFF. CDR3 sequence (DNA): TGCGCCAGCAGCTCTTTTGCCGGGACAGTCAACAATGAGCAGTTCTTC.

The V gene is TRBV5-1, the J gene TRBJ2-7; 8 nucleotides agree with TRBD2. Germline CDR1 is SGHRS and CDR2 is YFSETQ. V lost 3 bases, J lost 2 bases, and 7 bases stayed unmatched. The CDR3 extends over 15 amino acids. The CDR3, as DNA: TGCGCCAGCAGCTCAAAGGGACTAGGGGCCTACGAGCAGTACTTC. This gives the protein CASSSKGLGAYEQYF.

The chain links TRBV10-3 to TRBJ2-5; tentatively, D is TRBD1 (6 bases). Germline V gene data show CDR1 as ENHRY and CDR2 as SYGVKD. CDR3 length equals 13 residues. Trimming took 10 bases from V and 5 from J, leaving 17 bases between them. This chain's CDR3 is CATRPGATETQYF. In DNA, the CDR3 is TGTGCCACCCGCCCAGGGGCGACGGAGACCCAGTACTTC.

V usage is TRBV5-1 and J usage is TRBJ2-7, with TRBD2 as a possible D gene (5 bases). Germline values: CDR1 SGHRS, CDR2 YFSETQ. This CDR3 has 14 residues. Trimming removed 4 bases from V and 4 bases from J, with 15 bases in between. The CDR3 loop reads CASSQDSYPYEQYF. The DNA for the CDR3 is TGCGCCAGCAGCCAGGACTCCTACCCTTACGAGCAGTACTTC. Full variable domain (remainder filled in from reference TRBV5-1 and TRBJ2-7): KAGVTQTPRYLIKTRGQQVTLSCSPISGHRSVSWYQQTPGQGLQFLFEYFSETQRNKGNFPGRFSGRQFSNSRSEMNVSTLELGDSALYLCASSQDSYPYEQYFGPGTRLTVT.

This chain connects TRBV5-1 to TRBJ2-3, with TRBD1 as a possible D gene (6 bases). Trimming cost V 2 bases and J 5 bases, with 9 bases left between them. CDR1 is SGHRS and CDR2 is YFSETQ in the germline V gene. The CDR3 has 13 residues. The CDR3 region has the DNA TGCGCCAGCAGCTTTACAGGGCTAGATACGCAGTATTTT. Translation gives CASSFTGLDTQYF.

The chain uses TRBV6-6 and TRBJ2-7, with 7 bases lining up with TRBD1. Germline V gene data show CDR1 as MNHNY and CDR2 as SVGAGI (reference sequence). J lost 3 bases, V lost 5 bases, and 1 base had no gene match. The CDR3 loop spans 12 amino acids. The CDR3 nucleotides read TGTGCCAGCAGTCGACAGGGCTACGAGCAGTACTTC. This gives the protein CASSRQGYEQYF.

This chain connects TRBV7-6 to TRBJ2-1, with D hard to call. V shed 5 bases and J shed 2 bases, with 13 bases lying between them. Germline V gene sequence: CDR1 SGHVS, CDR2 FNYEAQ. The CDR3 consists of 15 residues. The CDR3 loop is CASSPDLQTYNEQFF. For the CDR3, the DNA is TGTGCCAGCAGCCCAGACCTCCAGACCTACAATGAGCAGTTCTTC.

This chain uses TRBV7-7 with TRBJ2-2, with TRBD2 as a possible D gene (5 bases). V was trimmed by 2 bases and J by 3 bases, leaving 10 bases between them. Germline lookup yields CDR1 SSHAT and CDR2 FNYEAQ (reference sequence). This CDR3 contains 15 residues. This chain's CDR3 is CASSLMGEDTGELFF. The CDR3 bases are TGTGCCAGCAGCTTAATGGGAGAGGACACCGGGGAGCTGTTTTTT.

The chain employs TRBV19 and TRBJ2-1, with 12 bases lining up with TRBD2. Germline CDR1 is LNHDA and CDR2 is SQIVND (reference sequence). V was pared by 0 bases and J by 1 base, with 13 bases of the junction left unmatched. The CDR3 extends over 21 amino acids. Written as DNA, the CDR3 is TGTGCCAGTAGTATAGATCGAACAGGGATCGGACTAGCGGGGTCCTACAATGAGCAGTTCTTC. Protein product: CASSIDRTGIGLAGSYNEQFF.

This clone was detected a few times. The rearrangement joins TRBV11-2 to TRBJ1-1, with D uncertain. This CDR3 is built from 13 residues. CDR1 SGHAT and CDR2 FQNNGV come from the germline V gene. The V gene lost 6 bases and the J gene lost 3 bases, with 11 bases spanning the gap. This chain's CDR3 is CASSKSRDTEAFF. In DNA, the CDR3 is TGTGCCAGCAGTAAATCGCGGGACACTGAAGCTTTCTTT.

The chain couples TRBV5-1 to TRBJ2-1; the match to TRBD2 covers 11 bases. J gave up 3 bases and V 0 bases, and 5 bases lay outside the gene matches. This CDR3 has 17 residues. Germline V gives CDR1 SGHRS, CDR2 YFSETQ. CDR3 sequence: CASSLGSGTSGYNEQFF. DNA of the CDR3: TGCGCCAGCAGCTTGGGATCGGGGACTAGCGGCTACAATGAGCAGTTCTTC.

A word on this clone: This sample also contains other DNA sequences that code for the same CDR3. The J gene is TRBJ1-4, the V gene TRBV7-9, with D uncertain. From germline, CDR1 is SEHNR and CDR2 FQNEAQ (reference sequence). Trimming cost V 2 bases and J 0 bases, with 7 bases left between them. This CDR3 spans 15 amino acids. The CDR3 here is CASSLLGTTNEKLFF. CDR3 DNA sequence: TGTGCCAGCAGCTTATTGGGGACAACTAATGAAAAACTGTTTTTT.